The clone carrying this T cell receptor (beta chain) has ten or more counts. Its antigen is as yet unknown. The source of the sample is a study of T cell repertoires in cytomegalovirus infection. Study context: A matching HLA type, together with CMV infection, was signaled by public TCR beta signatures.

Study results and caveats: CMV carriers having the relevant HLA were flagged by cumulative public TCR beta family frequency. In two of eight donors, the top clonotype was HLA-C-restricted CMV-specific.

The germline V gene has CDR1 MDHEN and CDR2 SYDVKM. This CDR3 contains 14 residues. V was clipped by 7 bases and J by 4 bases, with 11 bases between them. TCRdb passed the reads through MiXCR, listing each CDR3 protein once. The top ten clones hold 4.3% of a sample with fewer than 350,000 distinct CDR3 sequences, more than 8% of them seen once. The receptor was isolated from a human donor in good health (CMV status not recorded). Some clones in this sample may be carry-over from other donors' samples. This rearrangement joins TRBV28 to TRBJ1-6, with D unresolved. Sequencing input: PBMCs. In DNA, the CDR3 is TGTGCCAGCAAACCGGGAATGTATAATTCACCCCTCCACTTT. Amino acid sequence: CASKPGMYNSPLHF.